The subject of this entry is one T cell receptor (beta chain). The data derive from a study of cytomegalovirus exposure and HLA in healthy donors. A multiplex PCR was run with 60 Vbeta primers and 13 Jbeta primers. Here immunoSEQ multiplex PCR was the method, and the copy in TCRdb shows in-frame clones only, minus some. The repertoire holds tens of thousands of clones, roughly four fifths seen once, with around 5.2% in the top ten. The V end was cut by 1 base, the J end by 0 bases, with 6 bases between. CDR1 is GTSNPN, CDR2 SVGIG, per germline (reference sequence). This CDR3 comprises 14 residues. The rearrangement uses TRBV30 and TRBJ1-4; no firm D call. The sample taken for sequencing was PBMCs. The clonotype was recovered from a woman under 30 in good health and CMV-seropositive. CDR3 DNA sequence: TGTGCCTGGAGTGCCAGTGCAACTAATGAAAAACTGTTTTTT. It specifies CAWSASATNEKLFF.